Listed here are 15 T cell receptor beta chains from one sample, sequenced in a study of glioma-infiltrating T cells. Using RNA template, CDR3s of TCR alpha and beta were amplified with iRepertoire arm-PCR. TCRdb reprocessed the multiplex PCR reads via MiXCR and lists one record per CDR3 protein. Altogether some 100,000 distinct CDR3 sequences are present, less than 30% being singletons, with the ten largest covering 30% to 35%. Source material: glioma tissue, nonneoplastic brain tissue, or PBMCs (not recorded which). These receptors all come from a human donor with low-grade glioma or glioblastoma, undergoing nonglioma brain surgery, or in good health (not recorded which).

Points on this clonotype: A much larger clone lies a single base off, so this may be a read error. This rearrangement joins TRBV7-6 to TRBJ2-1; the D gene is possibly TRBD1 (6 bases). The germline CDR1 and CDR2 sequences are SGHVS and FNYEAQ. This CDR3 has 15 amino acids. Trimming shortened V by 0 bases and J by 10 bases, and 16 bases separated the two germline ends. CDR3 protein: CASSLAPGDSYEQFF. The CDR3 region has the DNA TGTGCCAGCAGCTTAGCGCCAGGGGATTCCTACGAGCAGTTCTTC.

There are many counts of this clonotype. The chain joins TRBV11-2 to TRBJ1-5, with a tentative D call TRBD1 (6 bases). V lost 3 bases to trimming and J lost 7 bases, with 13 bases between them. Germline V gives CDR1 SGHAT, CDR2 FQNNGV. The CDR3 extends over 14 amino acids. CDR3 sequence: CASSLGGSRQPQHF. CDR3 nucleotides: TGTGCCAGCAGCTTGGGGGGCAGTCGGCAGCCCCAGCATTTT.

This clonotype showed up many times. CDR3 residues: CASSLEAGPSYEQYF. CDR3 in DNA: TGTGCCAGCAGCTTAGAGGCAGGGCCCTCCTACGAGCAGTACTTC. The rearrangement joins TRBV7-2 to TRBJ2-7; possibly TRBD1 for D (5 bases). Between the trimmed V and J ends, which lost 1 base and 0 bases, there was a span of 10 bases. Germline lookup yields CDR1 SGHTA and CDR2 FQGNSA. The CDR3 sequence is 15 residues long.

The chain is built from TRBV7-9 and TRBJ2-1, with unresolved D. Germline V gene sequence: CDR1 SEHNR, CDR2 FQNEAQ (reference sequence). CDR3 length: 14 residues. Between the trimmed V and J ends, which lost 5 bases and 6 bases, there was a span of 14 bases. Here the CDR3 DNA reads TGTGCCAGCAGCCCGTTTGGTCGCTTCAATGAGCAGTTCTTC. Its translation is CASSPFGRFNEQFF. Based on the CDR3 plus reference TRBV7-9 and TRBJ2-1, the full variable domain is DTGVSQNPRHKITKRGQNVTFRCDPISEHNRLYWYRQTLGQGPEFLTYFQNEAQLEKSRLLSDRFSAERPKGSFSTLEIQRTEQGDSAMYLCASSPFGRFNEQFFGPGTRLTVL.

By its share, this clonotype is medium-sized. V gene TRBV29-1 combines with J gene TRBJ2-1; D is unclear. V lost 4 bases and J 5 bases, leaving 9 bases between the germline ends. Germline CDR1 and CDR2: SQVTM and ANQGSEA. The CDR3 totals 12 residues. The CDR3 bases are TGCAGCGTTGGGCCGCCTAACAATGAGCAGTTCTTC. Translating gives CSVGPPNNEQFF.

This clonotype was counted ten times or more. The V call is TRBV4-2, the J call TRBJ2-3; 9 nucleotides match TRBD2. V shed 0 bases, J shed 7 bases, and the junction held 5 bases outside the gene matches. The CDR3 runs 15 residues. CDR1 LGHNA and CDR2 YNFKEQ come from the germline V gene. The CDR3 spells CASSQENSGSYTQYF. The CDR3 coding sequence is TGTGCCAGCAGCCAAGAGAATAGCGGGAGCTATACGCAGTATTTT.

The table lists this clonotype with many counts. The chain employs TRBV28 and TRBJ2-1; 10 nucleotides align to TRBD2. Per the germline V gene, CDR1 is MDHEN and CDR2 is SYDVKM. This CDR3 has 16 amino acids. Germline trimming cut 3 bases from V and 8 bases from J; bases unmatched to any gene: 10. CDR3 sequence (DNA): TGTGCCAGCAGTTTGGGGGCAGCTAGCGGGAGCGATGAGCAGTTCTTC. This translates into CASSLGAASGSDEQFF.

There are many counts of this clonotype. V and J are TRBV7-2 and TRBJ1-3, with a weak D call TRBD1 (5 bases). Trimming pared 5 bases from V and 0 bases from J, leaving 14 bases between. Germline CDR1 is SGHTA and CDR2 is FQGNSA. The CDR3 loop spans 16 amino acids. The CDR3: CASSPSTAGSGNTIYF. The CDR3, as DNA: TGTGCCAGCAGCCCGTCGACAGCAGGCTCTGGAAACACCATATATTTT.

The CDR3 here is CAISETSSGVGYTQYF. CDR3 nucleotide sequence: TGTGCCATCAGTGAGACGTCTAGCGGGGTCGGGTATACGCAGTATTTT. The chain links TRBV10-3 to TRBJ2-3; 9 positions match TRBD2. The CDR3 totals 16 residues. Losses at the gene ends were 2 bases for V and 7 bases for J; bases not matched to a gene: 10. CDR1 and CDR2 (germline): ENHRY, SYGVKD.

This clonotype was seen at least ten times. The gene calls are TRBV28 and TRBJ2-1, with TRBD2 as a possible D gene (5 bases). Germline V CDR1 and CDR2: MDHEN, SYDVKM. The V end lost 3 bases, the J end lost 5 bases, and 11 bases lay between the germline ends. The CDR3 totals 14 residues. The CDR3: CASSLERPDNEQFF. The CDR3 bases are TGTGCCAGCAGTTTGGAGCGGCCTGACAATGAGCAGTTCTTC.

V and J are TRBV29-1 and TRBJ1-2; 7 positions agree with TRBD1. V lost 4 bases, J lost 0 bases, and 5 bases stayed unmatched. Germline CDR1 SQVTM, CDR2 ANQGSEA. CDR3 length: 14 residues. CDR3 nucleotide sequence: TGCAGCGTTGCCCCCGGGACAGCTAACTATGGCTACACCTTC. Residues: CSVAPGTANYGYTF.

This clonotype was counted at least ten times. V gene TRBV7-9 combines with J gene TRBJ1-1, with a tentative D call TRBD1 (5 bases). Per the germline V gene, CDR1 is SEHNR and CDR2 is FQNEAQ (reference sequence). The CDR3 totals 14 residues. Between the trimmed V and J ends, which lost 5 bases and 0 bases, there was a span of 10 bases. The DNA of the CDR3 is TGTGCCAGCAGCCCGGCAGGGCTGAACACTGAAGCTTTCTTT. Encoded protein: CASSPAGLNTEAFF.

This clonotype was recorded many times. The rearrangement uses TRBV6-2 or TRBV6-3 and TRBJ2-3, with a tentative D call TRBD2 (6 bases). V was shortened by 6 bases and J by 6 bases, with 16 bases between the two germline ends. CDR1 is MNHEY, CDR2 SVGEGT, per germline. There are 14 residues in the CDR3. CDR3 DNA sequence: TGTGCCAGCAGCCAAGGGACTGCGAGGGATACGCAGTATTTT. This codes for CASSQGTARDTQYF.

The chain joins TRBV19 to TRBJ2-1; D possibly uses TRBD1 or TRBD2 (7 bases each). Germline CDR1 LNHDA, CDR2 SQIVND (reference sequence). The CDR3 has 15 residues. Trimming cost V 3 bases and J 7 bases, with 16 bases left between them. In DNA, the CDR3 is TGTGCCAGTAGTATCAGGGGGGGGGCCATAAATGAGCAGTTCTTC. Its translation is CASSIRGGAINEQFF.

The table lists this clonotype with a few counts. V and J are TRBV20-1 and TRBJ2-5; D ambiguous. The V gene lost 6 bases and the J gene lost 4 bases, with 21 bases spanning the gap. The CDR3 has 15 amino acids. From germline, CDR1 is DFQATT and CDR2 SNEGSKA (reference sequence). CDR3 DNA: TGCAGTGCCCCTCGGGTCTGGAAAGGGTCAGAGACCCAGTACTTC. Translated: CSAPRVWKGSETQYF.